The rows below give T cell receptor beta chains drawn from one sample of a study of shared clonotypes between healthy human individuals. Data came from immunoSEQ multiplex PCR; TCRdb stores just in-frame clones and leaves some out. The sample shows roughly 2,000,000 clones, about 95% of them seen only once. Sequenced input: naive CD8+ T cells sorted from blood. These receptors came from a man between 18 and 35 years old in good health. CDR3s include the opening cysteine and the closing phenylalanine or tryptophan. D genes are given only for firm matches. Some rows mark clone size as missing; the rest say once, few, many or name a class of expanded clone.

v_gene: TRBV7-9
abundance: -
d_gene: TRBD2
j_gene: TRBJ2-7
CDR3nt: TGTGCCAGCAGCTCCGGGACTAGCGGGAGTTACGAGCAGTACTTC
CDR3aa: CASSSGTSGSYEQYF

v_gene: TRBV13
abundance: -
d_gene: TRBD1
j_gene: TRBJ2-7
CDR3nt: TGTGCCAGCAGCTGGGACAGGGATTTTGCCGAGCAGTACTTC
CDR3aa: CASSWDRDFAEQYF

v_gene: TRBV9
abundance: -
d_gene: TRBD2
j_gene: TRBJ2-7
CDR3nt: TGTGCCAGCAGCGTTGGCGGGAGCTACGAGCAGTACTTC
CDR3aa: CASSVGGSYEQYF

v_gene: TRBV11-2
abundance: -
d_gene: -
j_gene: TRBJ1-2
CDR3nt: TGTGCCAGCAGCTTTCCGGACAGCCCTTATGGCTACACCTTC
CDR3aa: CASSFPDSPYGYTF

v_gene: TRBV5-6
abundance: -
d_gene: -
j_gene: TRBJ2-4
CDR3nt: TGTGCCAGCAGCTTGAGGACAGAGCTTCTTCTAGCCAAAAACATTCAGTACTTC
CDR3aa: CASSLRTELLLAKNIQYF

v_gene: TRBV2
abundance: -
d_gene: -
j_gene: TRBJ2-1
CDR3nt: TGTGCCAGCTACCAGGGGAATGAGCAGTTCTTC
CDR3aa: CASYQGNEQFF

v_gene: TRBV4-1
abundance: -
d_gene: TRBD1
j_gene: TRBJ2-7
CDR3nt: TGCGCCAGCAGCCCCCGGGACAGGTACTACGAGCAGTACTTC
CDR3aa: CASSPRDRYYEQYF

v_gene: TRBV10-2
abundance: -
d_gene: -
j_gene: TRBJ2-3
CDR3nt: TGCGCCATGGGGAGACTCCTCACAGATACGCAGTATTTT
CDR3aa: CAMGRLLTDTQYF

v_gene: TRBV30
abundance: -
d_gene: TRBD1
j_gene: TRBJ1-5
CDR3nt: TGTGCCTGGAGTGGGGGACAGGGAAAGCAGCCCCAGCATTTT
CDR3aa: CAWSGGQGKQPQHF

v_gene: TRBV7-8
abundance: -
d_gene: -
j_gene: TRBJ2-3
CDR3nt: TGTGCCAGCAGCCTCCAGTTTGGATGGAGCACAGATACGCAGTATTTT
CDR3aa: CASSLQFGWSTDTQYF

v_gene: TRBV28
abundance: once
d_gene: -
j_gene: TRBJ1-1
CDR3nt: TGTGCCAGCAGTTTGGGGGCTGGCACTGAAGCTTTCTTT
CDR3aa: CASSLGAGTEAFF

v_gene: TRBV4-1
abundance: -
d_gene: -
j_gene: TRBJ2-5
CDR3nt: TGCGCCAGCAGCGAGGTCTTTCAAGAGACCCAGTACTTC
CDR3aa: CASSEVFQETQYF

v_gene: TRBV7-8
abundance: -
d_gene: -
j_gene: TRBJ2-3
CDR3nt: TGTGCCAGCAGCTTAGCGGGAGGCGGGTCTGATACGCAGTATTTT
CDR3aa: CASSLAGGGSDTQYF

v_gene: TRBV29-1
abundance: -
d_gene: -
j_gene: TRBJ1-2
CDR3nt: TGCAGCGTAGGGTTAGCTAACTATGGCTACACCTTC
CDR3aa: CSVGLANYGYTF

v_gene: TRBV19
abundance: -
d_gene: -
j_gene: TRBJ1-1
CDR3nt: TGTGCCAGTAGTATAAGACCGTTGAACACTGAAGCTTTCTTT
CDR3aa: CASSIRPLNTEAFF

v_gene: TRBV6-5
abundance: -
d_gene: -
j_gene: TRBJ2-2
CDR3nt: TGTGCCAGCGGGAGTATGAACACCGGGGAGCTGTTTTTT
CDR3aa: CASGSMNTGELFF

v_gene: TRBV2
abundance: -
d_gene: -
j_gene: TRBJ1-1
CDR3nt: TGTGCCAGCTACCTAGACAGGATGAACACTGAAGCTTTCTTT
CDR3aa: CASYLDRMNTEAFF

v_gene: TRBV19
abundance: -
d_gene: TRBD1
j_gene: TRBJ2-7
CDR3nt: TGTGCCAGTAGTCCCGGGACAGGGAGAAACTACGAGCAGTACTTC
CDR3aa: CASSPGTGRNYEQYF

v_gene: TRBV5-4
abundance: -
d_gene: TRBD2
j_gene: TRBJ2-2
CDR3nt: TGTGCCAGCAGCGATGGACTAGCGGGATCCGGGGAGCTGTTTTTT
CDR3aa: CASSDGLAGSGELFF

v_gene: TRBV14
abundance: -
d_gene: -
j_gene: TRBJ2-7
CDR3nt: TGTGCCAGCAGCCAGTGGGACGGAGGACTGAGGGACATCTACGAGCAGTACTTC
CDR3aa: CASSQWDGGLRDIYEQYF

v_gene: TRBV11-2
abundance: -
d_gene: -
j_gene: TRBJ2-5
CDR3nt: TGTGCCAGCAGGTTATCCTCAGGGATGCAAGAGACCCAGTACTTC
CDR3aa: CASRLSSGMQETQYF

v_gene: TRBV4-1
abundance: -
d_gene: -
j_gene: TRBJ1-6
CDR3nt: TGCGCCAGCAGCCAAGATCGTGTAACGTACTATAATTCACCCCTCCACTTT
CDR3aa: CASSQDRVTYYNSPLHF

v_gene: TRBV7-9
abundance: -
d_gene: -
j_gene: TRBJ2-7
CDR3nt: TGTGCCAGCAGCTTACCAGGGGTTAACTACGAGCAGTACTTC
CDR3aa: CASSLPGVNYEQYF

v_gene: TRBV18
abundance: -
d_gene: TRBD1
j_gene: TRBJ1-2
CDR3nt: TGTGCCAGCTCATCCATGACAGGGGCTAGGGATGGCTACACCTTC
CDR3aa: CASSSMTGARDGYTF

v_gene: TRBV9
abundance: once
d_gene: -
j_gene: TRBJ1-1
CDR3nt: TGTGCCAGCAGCACTAGACAGGCATTGAACACTGAAGCTTTCTTT
CDR3aa: CASSTRQALNTEAFF

v_gene: TRBV5-5
abundance: -
d_gene: TRBD1
j_gene: TRBJ2-1
CDR3nt: TGTGCCAGCAGCACGATGCCGGGACAGCCCTACAATGAGCAGTTCTTC
CDR3aa: CASSTMPGQPYNEQFF

v_gene: TRBV6-5
abundance: -
d_gene: TRBD2
j_gene: TRBJ2-1
CDR3nt: TGTGCCAGCTCCCTAAGGGGACTAGCCCTCTATGAGCAGTTCTTC
CDR3aa: CASSLRGLALYEQFF

v_gene: TRBV1
abundance: -
d_gene: -
j_gene: TRBJ2-1
CDR3nt: TGCACCAGCTTAATCCCGGGAGGATACAATGAGCAGTTCTTC
CDR3aa: CTSLIPGGYNEQFF

v_gene: TRBV7-3
abundance: -
d_gene: -
j_gene: TRBJ1-2
CDR3nt: TGTGCCAGCAGCTTAGAGGGGGACTATGGCTACACCTTC
CDR3aa: CASSLEGDYGYTF

v_gene: TRBV2
abundance: -
d_gene: -
j_gene: TRBJ1-1
CDR3nt: TGTGCCAGCAGTGACGACGGGCTGAGGGCTGAAGCTTTCTTT
CDR3aa: CASSDDGLRAEAFF

v_gene: TRBV6-1
abundance: -
d_gene: -
j_gene: TRBJ1-1
CDR3nt: TGTGCCAGCAGTGAAGCGCTAAGTAGGGGGGGCGCTTCCACTGAAGCTTTCTTT
CDR3aa: CASSEALSRGGASTEAFF

v_gene: TRBV29-1
abundance: -
d_gene: -
j_gene: TRBJ1-2
CDR3nt: TGCAGCGGTGGGTCCCCATCCTCTAACTATGGCTACACCTTC
CDR3aa: CSGGSPSSNYGYTF

v_gene: TRBV11-2
abundance: -
d_gene: -
j_gene: TRBJ1-6
CDR3nt: TGTGCCAGCAGCCACCCAGAGGACAGTCTAGGCTCACCCCTCCACTTT
CDR3aa: CASSHPEDSLGSPLHF

v_gene: TRBV11-3
abundance: -
d_gene: TRBD1
j_gene: TRBJ2-2
CDR3nt: TGTGCCAGCAGCCCGGGGACAGCGAACACCGGGGAGCTGTTTTTT
CDR3aa: CASSPGTANTGELFF

v_gene: TRBV27
abundance: -
d_gene: -
j_gene: TRBJ2-3
CDR3nt: TGTGCCAGCAGTTTATCCCCTGAGGGGGCAGATACGCAGTATTTT
CDR3aa: CASSLSPEGADTQYF

v_gene: TRBV28
abundance: -
d_gene: TRBD1
j_gene: TRBJ1-5
CDR3nt: TGTGCCAGCAGTTCCGAATCGGACAGGGAGAATCAGCCCCAGCATTTT
CDR3aa: CASSSESDRENQPQHF